The 25 T cell receptor beta chains below all came from one sample that was sequenced in a study of spatial heterogeneity in lung cancer. One entry per CDR3 protein results from TCRdb running MiXCR on the 5' RACE reads. The sample lists 25,000 or so distinct CDR3 sequences, approximately 3% occurring once. Time point here: sample taken at primary tumor resection. Sequences were derived from PBMCs, sampled at surgery. All receptors derive from a female donor with early-stage non-small cell lung cancer.

This clonotype was seen ten or more times. V is TRBV3-1 and J is TRBJ1-1; D possibly corresponds to TRBD1 (5 bases). V lost 1 base and J lost 4, with 16 bases in between. Germline CDR1 and CDR2: LGHDT and YNNKEL (reference sequence). This CDR3 comprises 16 residues. The CDR3 here is CASSQAVGGRATEAFF. Written as DNA, the CDR3 is TGTGCCAGCAGCCAAGCCGTGGGGGGGAGGGCCACTGAAGCTTTCTTT.

This clonotype was detected many times. This chain uses TRBV7-9 with TRBJ2-1; D is perhaps TRBD1 (6 bases). The CDR3 is 16 amino acids. Between the trimmed V and J ends, which lost 7 bases and 7 bases, there was a span of 23 bases. From germline, CDR1 is SEHNR and CDR2 FQNEAQ (reference sequence). CDR3 loop: CASTHQKPPRGNEQFF. The CDR3 DNA reads as TGTGCCAGCACCCATCAGAAGCCCCCGAGGGGGAATGAGCAGTTCTTC. The full variable domain, in which reference TRBV7-9 and TRBJ2-1 provide the parts outside the CDR3, is DTGVSQNPRHKITKRGQNVTFRCDPISEHNRLYWYRQTLGQGPEFLTYFQNEAQLEKSRLLSDRFSAERPKGSFSTLEIQRTEQGDSAMYLCASTHQKPPRGNEQFFGPGTRLTVL.

This clonotype appeared many times. This chain joins TRBV18 and TRBJ2-4; TRBD1 is a possible D gene (5 bases). There are 16 residues in the CDR3. Trimming removed 0 bases from V and 3 bases from J, with 12 bases in between. Germline V gene sequence: CDR1 KGHSH, CDR2 LQKENI. CDR3 bases: TGTGCCAGCTCACCACCGCTAGGGGAAGTCAAAAACATTCAGTACTTC. Protein product: CASSPPLGEVKNIQYF.

This clonotype was seen repeatedly, ten times or more. The rearrangement uses TRBV12-3 or TRBV12-4 and TRBJ2-1, with 14 bases aligning to TRBD2. The V and J ends lost 3 bases and 6 bases, in that order; junction bases with no gene match: 1. CDR3 length: 15 amino acids. The CDR3 nucleotides are TGTGCCAGCAGTTTGACTAGCGGGAGGGTCAATGAGCAGTTCTTC. Translating gives CASSLTSGRVNEQFF.

The sample holds many counts of this clonotype. This chain joins TRBV24-1 and TRBJ1-2, with TRBD1 matching over 7 bases. V trimming: 3 bases; J trimming: 2 bases; junction bases outside the gene matches: 11. The CDR3 runs 17 residues. The V gene's germline CDR1 is KGHDR and CDR2 SFDVKD. Written as DNA, the CDR3 is TGTGCCACCAGTGATGGGACAGCCCCCAATGAGAACTATGGCTACACCTTC. Its translation is CATSDGTAPNENYGYTF.

This clonotype was observed many times. The genes are TRBV27 and TRBJ2-7, with 10 bases aligning to TRBD1. Germline CDR1 MNHEY, CDR2 SMNVEV (reference sequence). V shed 4 bases and J 6 bases; nucleotides not matched to a gene: 6. This CDR3 comprises 14 residues. CDR3 nucleotides: TGTGCCAGCAGTTCAGGGACAGGGGTTCTCGAGCAGTACTTC. It yields the protein CASSSGTGVLEQYF.

In this sample, this clonotype turned up many times. The rearrangement links TRBV2 to TRBJ1-1; D gene uncertain. Per the germline V gene, CDR1 is SNHLY and CDR2 is FYNNEI. Deletions cut 4 bases from V and 6 bases from J, with 12 bases between. CDR3 length: 13 residues. In nucleotides, the CDR3 is TGTGCCAGCAGTGGGCAGCCAGCATCTGAAGCTTTCTTT. This encodes CASSGQPASEAFF.

Ten or more counts support this clonotype. The J gene is TRBJ2-2, the V gene TRBV10-3, with D maybe TRBD1 (6 bases). This CDR3 spans 15 amino acids. The V and J ends lost 4 bases and 0 bases respectively, with 9 bases between them. Per the germline V gene, CDR1 is ENHRY and CDR2 is SYGVKD. CDR3 in DNA: TGTGCCATCAGTGCACAGGGCCCGAACACCGGGGAGCTGTTTTTT. As protein: CAISAQGPNTGELFF.

This clonotype was picked up many times. J is TRBJ1-6 and V is TRBV15, with 7 bases aligning to TRBD1. The CDR3 consists of 16 residues. V lost 1 base and J lost 6; bases outside the gene matches: 6. Germline CDR1 and CDR2: LNHNV and YYDKDF (reference sequence). The CDR3 here is CATSRGTGLSNSPLHF. CDR3 in DNA: TGTGCCACCAGCAGAGGGACAGGACTATCTAATTCACCCCTCCACTTT.

This clonotype was detected ten times or more. The chain couples TRBV7-9 to TRBJ2-7; D is possibly TRBD2 (5 bases). This CDR3 has 14 amino acids. The V end lost 5 bases, the J end lost 5 bases, and 16 bases lay between the germline ends. The germline gives CDR1 SEHNR, CDR2 FQNEAQ (reference sequence). The CDR3 bases are TGTGCCAGCAGCATTGGACTTGATACAGACGAGCAGTACTTC. This sequence encodes CASSIGLDTDEQYF. Based on the CDR3 plus reference TRBV7-9 and TRBJ2-7, the full variable domain is DTGVSQNPRHKITKRGQNVTFRCDPISEHNRLYWYRQTLGQGPEFLTYFQNEAQLEKSRLLSDRFSAERPKGSFSTLEIQRTEQGDSAMYLCASSIGLDTDEQYFGPGTRLTVT.

This clonotype was detected ten times or more. The genes are TRBV3-1 and TRBJ1-4, with D hard to call. Germline CDR1 is LGHDT and CDR2 is YNNKEL (reference sequence). The CDR3 loop spans 11 amino acids. Trimming shortened V by 0 bases and J by 8 bases, and 1 base separated the two germline ends. The CDR3 loop is CASSQEEKLFF. In nucleotides, the CDR3 is TGTGCCAGCAGCCAAGAGGAAAAACTGTTTTTT.

This clonotype was recorded at least ten times. The chain employs TRBV30 and TRBJ1-5; 7 bases match TRBD1. Germline V gene lookup returns CDR1 GTSNPN and CDR2 SVGIG (reference sequence). The CDR3 runs 13 residues. V shed 5 bases and J 4 bases; nucleotides not matched to a gene: 5. The CDR3 DNA sequence: TGTGCCTGGGCGACAGGGATGAATCAGCCCCAGCATTTT. It encodes CAWATGMNQPQHF.

This clonotype ranks as medium-sized. J is TRBJ2-1 and V is TRBV20-1; D not certain. Germline V gene sequence: CDR1 DFQATT, CDR2 SNEGSKA (reference sequence). CDR3 size: 11 residues. The CDR3 DNA sequence: TGCAGCCCTCTCCCCCACGGTGAGCAGTTCTTC. It yields the protein CSPLPHGEQFF.

This clonotype was recorded at least ten times. V is TRBV20-1 and J is TRBJ1-5; 7 bases match TRBD1. CDR1 is DFQATT, CDR2 SNEGSKA, per germline (reference sequence). Unmatched junction bases numbered 12, after V lost 1 base and J lost 0 bases. This CDR3 is built from 18 residues. CDR3: CSARVQGGYDYSNQPQHF. The CDR3 region has the DNA TGCAGTGCTAGAGTTCAGGGGGGATACGATTATAGCAATCAGCCCCAGCATTTT.

This clonotype was observed many times. This chain joins TRBV3-1 and TRBJ1-5, with 7 bases that match TRBD1. Germline V CDR1 and CDR2: LGHDT, YNNKEL (reference sequence). J lost 6 bases, V lost 1 base, and 21 bases had no gene match. This CDR3 region has 20 residues. The CDR3 nucleotides are TGTGCCAGCAGCCAAGGAAGCTCCCGGGACAGTCACCCCTCCTGTCAGCCCCAGCATTTT. Its protein is CASSQGSSRDSHPSCQPQHF.

This clonotype showed up many times. The rearrangement uses TRBV28 and TRBJ2-7; 14 bases fit TRBD2. The CDR3 loop spans 18 amino acids. The V gene end was trimmed by 2 bases and the J gene end by 3 bases; junction bases not matched to a gene: 9. The germline V gene has CDR1 MDHEN and CDR2 SYDVKM. As DNA, the CDR3 is TGTGCCAGCAGTTTACTCCCTACCGGGACTAGCGGGAGCTACGAGCAGTACTTC. Translating gives CASSLLPTGTSGSYEQYF. The full variable domain, completed using reference TRBV28 and TRBJ2-7, is DVKVTQSSRYLVKRTGEKVFLECVQDMDHENMFWYRQDPGLGLRLIYFSYDVKMKEKGDIPEGYSVSREKKERFSLILESASTNQTSMYLCASSLLPTGTSGSYEQYFGPGTRLTVT.

This clonotype was observed at least ten times. The chain carries TRBV5-8 and TRBJ2-3; no reliable D call. The CDR3 runs 14 residues. Trimming took 2 bases from V and 2 from J, leaving 9 bases between them. Looked up from germline, CDR1 is SGHTS and CDR2 is YDEGEE. The CDR3 loop reads CASSFERYTDTQYF. The DNA of the CDR3 is TGTGCCAGCAGCTTCGAGCGATACACAGATACGCAGTATTTT. Together with reference TRBV5-8 and TRBJ2-3, the CDR3 gives the full variable domain: EAGVTQSPTHLIKTRGQQATLRCSPISGHTSVYWYQQALGLGLQFLLWYDEGEERNRGNFPPRFSGRQFPNYSSELNVNALELEDSALYLCASSFERYTDTQYFGPGTRLTVL.

This clonotype appeared many times. The chain employs TRBV5-1 and TRBJ2-3, with D hard to call. The CDR3 loop spans 13 amino acids. Per the germline V gene, CDR1 is SGHRS and CDR2 is YFSETQ. Trimming cost V 0 bases and J 5 bases, with 7 bases left between them. CDR3 sequence: CASSLGSGDTQYF. The CDR3 DNA is TGCGCCAGCAGCTTGGGTTCGGGAGATACGCAGTATTTT.

This clonotype has ten or more counts. Written as DNA, the CDR3 is TGTGCAAGTCGCTTAGGCGGGACGCGGTTTTCTGGGGCCAACGTCCTGACTTTC. This sequence encodes CASRLGGTRFSGANVLTF. The chain couples TRBV12-2 to TRBJ2-6; the listed D gene, TRBD1, was not tested against the DNA. TRBV12-2 is recorded as a pseudogene. There are 18 residues in the CDR3.

DNA for the CDR3: TGTGCCAGCAGTCGAATACAGGGCTTAAGAGGCACAGATACGCAGTATTTT. It specifies CASSRIQGLRGTDTQYF. J is TRBJ2-3 and V is TRBV7-3; possibly TRBD1 for D (6 bases). V lost 6 bases and J 1 base, leaving 20 bases between the germline ends. The germline gives CDR1 SGHTA, CDR2 FQGTGA. The CDR3 length is 17 residues.

This clonotype has a count of ten or more. The rearrangement links TRBV7-8 to TRBJ2-5; D call uncertain. Germline-derived CDR1 and CDR2 are SGHVS and FQNEAQ. CDR3 length: 14 residues. The V gene lost 5 bases and the J gene lost 0 bases, with 10 bases spanning the gap. The CDR3 loop is CASSPYEDQETQYF. Here the CDR3 DNA reads TGTGCCAGCAGCCCGTACGAAGACCAAGAGACCCAGTACTTC. The full variable domain, in which reference TRBV7-8 and TRBJ2-5 provide the parts outside the CDR3, is GAGVSQSPRYKVAKRGQDVALRCDPISGHVSLFWYQQALGQGPEFLTYFQNEAQLDKSGLPSDRFFAERPEGSVSTLKIQRTQQEDSAVYLCASSPYEDQETQYFGPGTRLLVL.

This clonotype was recorded at least ten times. CDR3 region: CASSSPAGQGYNSPLHF. CDR3 nucleotides: TGTGCCAGCAGCTCTCCCGCGGGACAGGGCTATAATTCACCCCTCCACTTT. The gene calls are TRBV7-6 and TRBJ1-6, with TRBD1 identical over 9 bases. The trim removed 4 bases at V and 3 bases at J, leaving 7 bases unmatched. CDR1 and CDR2 from the germline V gene are SGHVS and FNYEAQ. CDR3 length equals 17 residues.

This clonotype was found many times. CDR3 DNA sequence: TGTGCCAGCAGCCCGAGATACGGGACAGCGAGTTTAGATACGCAGTATTTT. Protein: CASSPRYGTASLDTQYF. The rearrangement links TRBV7-3 to TRBJ2-3; TRBD1 agrees at 7 bases. This CDR3 region has 17 residues. Per germline, CDR1 SGHTA and CDR2 FQGTGA. The V gene end was trimmed by 5 bases and the J gene end by 5 bases; junction bases not matched to a gene: 16.

This clonotype was detected ten times or more. The chain has TRBV20-1 and TRBJ1-6, with D possibly being TRBD1 (6 bases). The CDR3 loop spans 13 amino acids. Germline loops: CDR1 DFQATT, CDR2 SNEGSKA (reference sequence). The germline V and J ends were trimmed by 3 bases and 8 bases, with 11 bases remaining between them. The CDR3 protein is CSASGQLDSPLHF. The CDR3 nucleotides are TGCAGTGCTAGTGGACAGTTAGATTCACCCCTCCACTTT.

Turning to this clonotype: The junction departs from the called germline gene at one end, perhaps through a read error. This sequence joins TRBV5-4 and TRBJ2-7; D unresolved. CDR1 SGHNT and CDR2 YYREEE come from the germline V gene (reference sequence). The CDR3 runs to 12 residues. The CDR3 sequence is CASSWNSNEQYF. CDR3 nucleotides: TGTGCCAGCAGCTGGAACTCCAACGAGCAGTACTTC.